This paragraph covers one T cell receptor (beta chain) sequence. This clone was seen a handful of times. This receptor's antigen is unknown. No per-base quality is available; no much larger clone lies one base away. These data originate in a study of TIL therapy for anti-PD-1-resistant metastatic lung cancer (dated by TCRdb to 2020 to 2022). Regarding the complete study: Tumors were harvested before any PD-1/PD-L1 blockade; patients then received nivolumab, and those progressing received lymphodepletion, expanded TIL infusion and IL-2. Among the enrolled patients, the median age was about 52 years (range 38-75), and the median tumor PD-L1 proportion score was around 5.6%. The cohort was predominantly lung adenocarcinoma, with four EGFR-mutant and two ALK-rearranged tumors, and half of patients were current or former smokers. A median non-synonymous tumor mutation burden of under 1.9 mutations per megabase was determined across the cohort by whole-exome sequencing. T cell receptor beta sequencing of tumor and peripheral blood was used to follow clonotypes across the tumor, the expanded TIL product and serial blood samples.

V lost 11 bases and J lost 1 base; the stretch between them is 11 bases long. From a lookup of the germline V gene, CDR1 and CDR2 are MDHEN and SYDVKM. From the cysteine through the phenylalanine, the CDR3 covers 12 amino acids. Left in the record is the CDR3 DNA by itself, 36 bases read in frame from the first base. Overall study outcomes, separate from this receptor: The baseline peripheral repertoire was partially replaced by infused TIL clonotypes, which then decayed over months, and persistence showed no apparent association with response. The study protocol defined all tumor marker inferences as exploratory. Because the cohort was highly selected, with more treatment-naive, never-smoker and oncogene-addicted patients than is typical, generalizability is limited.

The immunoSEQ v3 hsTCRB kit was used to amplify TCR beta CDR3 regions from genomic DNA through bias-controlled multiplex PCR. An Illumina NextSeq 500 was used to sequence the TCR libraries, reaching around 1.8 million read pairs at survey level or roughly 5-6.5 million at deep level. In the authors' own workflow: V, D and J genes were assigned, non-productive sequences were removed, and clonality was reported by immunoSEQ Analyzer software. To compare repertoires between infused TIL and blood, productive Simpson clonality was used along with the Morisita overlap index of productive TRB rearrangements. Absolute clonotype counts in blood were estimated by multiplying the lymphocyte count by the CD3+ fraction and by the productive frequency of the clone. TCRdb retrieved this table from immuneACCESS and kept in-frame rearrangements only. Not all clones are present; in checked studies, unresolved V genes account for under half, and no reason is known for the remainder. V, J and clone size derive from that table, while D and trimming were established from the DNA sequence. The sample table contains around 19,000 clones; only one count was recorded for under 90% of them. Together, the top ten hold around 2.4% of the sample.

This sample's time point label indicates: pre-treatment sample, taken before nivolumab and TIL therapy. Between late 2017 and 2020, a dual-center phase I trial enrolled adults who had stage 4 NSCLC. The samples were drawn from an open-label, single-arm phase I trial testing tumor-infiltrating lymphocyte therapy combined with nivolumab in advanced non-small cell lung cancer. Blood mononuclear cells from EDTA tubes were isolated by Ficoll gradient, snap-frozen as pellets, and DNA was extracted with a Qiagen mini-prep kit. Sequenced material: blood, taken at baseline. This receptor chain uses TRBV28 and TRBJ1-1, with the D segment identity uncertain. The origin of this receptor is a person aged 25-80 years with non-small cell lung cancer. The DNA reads TGTGCCGGATGGACGGAGAACACTGAAGCTTTCTTT. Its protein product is CAGWTENTEAFF.